These 19 T cell receptor beta chains came from one sample sequenced in a study of cytomegalovirus exposure and HLA in healthy donors. The repertoire was sequenced with immunoSEQ multiplex PCR; TCRdb's copy has only in-frame clones and lacks some. The table includes tens of thousands of clones, roughly 94% detected once. The sequencing sample was made of PBMCs. These receptor sequences come from a woman between 18 and 30 years old in good health and CMV-seronegative.

V usage is TRBV11-2 and J usage is TRBJ2-1; a weak D match, TRBD2 (5 bases). Germline CDR1 SGHAT, CDR2 FQNNGV. This CDR3 comprises 14 residues. The V gene lost 6 bases and the J gene lost 8 bases, with 17 bases spanning the gap. In nucleotides, the CDR3 is TGTGCCAGCAGATCAATAATACTAGGGTATGAGCAGTTCTTC. It encodes CASRSIILGYEQFF. The full variable domain, in which reference TRBV11-2 and TRBJ2-1 provide the parts outside the CDR3, is EAGVAQSPRYKIIEKRQSVAFWCNPISGHATLYWYQQILGQGPKLLIQFQNNGVVDDSQLPKDRFSAERLKGVDSTLKIQPAKLEDSAVYLCASRSIILGYEQFFGPGTRLTVL.

The rearrangement uses TRBV4-3 and TRBJ2-3, with 11 nucleotides matching TRBD2. With 2 bases clipped from V and 2 bases from J, the junction kept 3 bases outside the gene matches. This CDR3 is 16 amino acids long. Germline V gene lookup returns CDR1 LGHNA and CDR2 YSLEER. The CDR3 DNA reads TGCGCCAGCAGCCAAACACTAGCGGGGGACACAGATACGCAGTATTTT. Protein product: CASSQTLAGDTDTQYF.

The chain carries TRBV28 and TRBJ1-1; no definite D call. The CDR3 length is 16 residues. Trimming pared 3 bases from V and 2 bases from J, leaving 16 bases between. Germline CDR1 and CDR2: MDHEN and SYDVKM. The CDR3 region is CASSFRLGPGNTEAFF. The CDR3 DNA follows: TGTGCCAGCAGTTTCCGTCTTGGACCGGGAAACACTGAAGCTTTCTTT.

The chain recombines TRBV4-1 with TRBJ1-1; D remains ambiguous. Germline CDR1 and CDR2: MGHRA and YSYEKL. V dropped 4 bases and J dropped 1 base, with 10 bases sitting between them. This CDR3 spans 14 amino acids. In DNA, the CDR3 is TGCGCCAGCAGCCTCCTTCTAAGGAACACTGAAGCTTTCTTT. Translated, it gives CASSLLLRNTEAFF.

The V and J genes are TRBV4-3 and TRBJ1-2; TRBD1 matches 7 bases. CDR3 length equals 15 residues. Per germline, CDR1 LGHNA and CDR2 YSLEER. V was clipped by 1 base and J by 4 bases; unmatched bases: 6. CDR3 sequence reads: CASSQVNPGGYGYTF. The DNA of the CDR3 is TGCGCCAGCAGCCAAGTTAACCCAGGGGGCTATGGCTACACCTTC.

The V call is TRBV9, the J call TRBJ1-2; 8 nucleotides match TRBD1. Per the germline V gene, CDR1 is SGDLS and CDR2 is YYNGEE. V dropped 4 bases and J dropped 3; count of bases not matched to a gene: 5. The CDR3 has 14 amino acids. The CDR3 here is CASSQGTGDYGYTF. As DNA, the CDR3 is TGTGCCAGCAGCCAGGGGACAGGAGACTATGGCTACACCTTC.

CDR3 residues: CASSEAHRASTDTQYF. CDR3 in DNA: TGTGCCAGCAGTGAAGCCCACAGGGCGAGCACAGATACGCAGTATTTT. This chain uses TRBV6-1 with TRBJ2-3; D might be TRBD1 (6 bases). V was trimmed by 0 bases and J by 0 bases, leaving 10 bases between them. The CDR3 totals 16 residues. CDR1 and CDR2 (germline): MNHNS, SASEGT.

The chain links TRBV5-1 to TRBJ1-1; weak D call: TRBD1 (6 bases). Per germline, CDR1 SGHRS and CDR2 YFSETQ. Trimming cost V 4 bases and J 6 bases, with 19 bases left between them. The CDR3 loop spans 15 amino acids. The CDR3 nucleotides read TGCGCCAGCAGCCTCATGGCAGGGGTCTCCGCTGAAGCTTTCTTT. Protein product: CASSLMAGVSAEAFF.

The gene calls are TRBV6-6 and TRBJ2-6; D remains ambiguous. V was clipped by 2 bases and J by 2 bases, with 7 bases between them. CDR1 and CDR2 from the germline V gene are MNHNY and SVGAGI (reference sequence). The CDR3 runs 15 residues. The CDR3 spells CASSYGRTGANVLTF. DNA for the CDR3: TGTGCCAGCAGTTACGGCAGAACTGGGGCCAACGTCCTGACTTTC.

DNA for the CDR3: TGTGCCAGCATTGCCGGGACAGGACTCTACGAGCAGTACTTC. As protein: CASIAGTGLYEQYF. The chain couples TRBV6-5 to TRBJ2-7, with 8 bases matching TRBD1. With 7 bases clipped from V and 3 bases from J, the junction kept 8 bases outside the gene matches. CDR1 is MNHEY and CDR2 is SVGAGI in the germline V gene. The CDR3 length is 14 residues.

The chain carries TRBV15 and TRBJ2-1, with D tentatively TRBD1 (5 bases). Trimming removed 2 bases from V and 2 bases from J, with 31 bases in between. This CDR3 contains 22 residues. Germline CDR1 LNHNV, CDR2 YYDKDF (reference sequence). DNA for the CDR3: TGTGCCACCAGCAGATACCTCTTTGGCAGGGAACGGGCCACAGCAACCTACAATGAGCAGTTCTTC. Protein product: CATSRYLFGRERATATYNEQFF.

The V gene is TRBV25-1, the J gene TRBJ1-4, with TRBD1 matching 7 bases. CDR1 MGHDK and CDR2 SYGVNS come from the germline V gene. After removal of 6 bases from V and 4 bases from J, the junction contained 2 bases not matched to a gene. This CDR3 has 13 residues. The CDR3 region is CASRTGLNEKLFF. The CDR3 DNA follows: TGTGCCAGCAGGACAGGGCTTAATGAAAAACTGTTTTTT.

This clone was recorded only once. The chain links TRBV7-9 to TRBJ1-1; 8 positions agree with TRBD1. Per the germline V gene, CDR1 is SEHNR and CDR2 is FQNEAQ (reference sequence). With V trimmed by 5 bases and J by 10 bases, 12 bases remained unmatched. The CDR3 is 14 residues long. This CDR3 reads CASSPTQGVAVAFF. For the CDR3, the DNA is TGTGCCAGCAGCCCGACACAGGGGGTCGCAGTAGCTTTCTTT.

Worth noting for this clone: One end of the junction does not line up with germline, which may come from a read error. V gene TRBV5-6 combines with J gene TRBJ1-2, with TRBD1 matching 7 bases. The CDR3 covers 13 residues. Per the germline V gene, CDR1 is SGHDT and CDR2 is YYEEEE. The CDR3 spells CASSMTGSSAPSF. The CDR3 DNA follows: TGTGCCAGCAGCATGACAGGGTCCTCGGCTCCCTCCTTC.

V usage is TRBV11-2 and J usage is TRBJ2-1, with D possibly TRBD2 on 6 matching bases. The V gene lost 4 bases and the J gene lost 10 bases, with 14 bases spanning the gap. Germline V gives CDR1 SGHAT, CDR2 FQNNGV. The CDR3 is 13 residues long. The CDR3 here is CASSSSSGREQFF. The CDR3 DNA is TGTGCCAGCAGCTCTTCTTCGGGGAGGGAGCAGTTCTTC.

V and J are TRBV27 and TRBJ2-7, with TRBD1 matching over 8 bases. In germline, CDR1 is MNHEY, CDR2 SMNVEV (reference sequence). CDR3 size: 17 residues. V shed 6 bases, J shed 5 bases, and the junction held 18 bases outside the gene matches. The CDR3 coding sequence is TGTGCCAGCAGCGCTTGGGGGACCGGGACAGGCAGCCACGAGCAGTACTTC. It codes for CASSAWGTGTGSHEQYF.

As DNA, the CDR3 is TGTGCCAGCAGTGAGAGAGCAGGGGACTATGGCTACACCTTC. Amino acids: CASSERAGDYGYTF. V is TRBV6-4 and J is TRBJ1-2; the D gene is possibly TRBD1 (6 bases). The CDR3 runs to 14 residues. Germline CDR1 reads MRHNA; CDR2 reads SNTAGT. The V end was cut by 3 bases, the J end by 3 bases, with 11 bases between.

The chain is built from TRBV5-1 and TRBJ1-4, with D perhaps TRBD1 (6 bases). The germline CDR1 and CDR2 sequences are SGHRS and YFSETQ. The V gene lost 0 bases and the J gene lost 2 bases, with 8 bases spanning the gap. The CDR3 runs 15 residues. The CDR3 coding sequence is TGCGCCAGCAGCTTGGTCAGGGGTACTAATGAAAAACTGTTTTTT. This codes for CASSLVRGTNEKLFF.

For this clone: One end of the junction fails to match germline, which may point to a read error. The chain combines TRBV6-1 with TRBJ2-6; 9 bases map to TRBD1. This CDR3 has 17 residues. CDR1 is MNHNS, CDR2 SASEGT, per germline. In nucleotides, the CDR3 is TGTGCCAGCAGAGAAGACAGGGGGTTCTCTGGGGCCAACGTCCTGACTTTC. Its translation is CASREDRGFSGANVLTF.